This TCR beta chain was sequenced in a study of blood T cell repertoires in COVID-19. Study context: T cells, B-cell-depleted T cells, or PBMCs provided the cDNA or gDNA that served as material.

Cohort placement rested on clinical history that participants reported themselves. CDR1 SGHTA and CDR2 FQGNSA come from the germline V gene. The length of the CDR3 is 15 residues. V dropped 5 bases and J dropped 0; count of bases not matched to a gene: 7. The table came from immunoSEQ multiplex PCR; TCRdb's copy has only in-frame clones and leaves some out. The table has 200,000 to 250,000 clones, almost 85% seen once. The specimen was PBMCs or T cells enriched from blood (not recorded which). The chain recombines TRBV7-2 with TRBJ2-7; 7 positions match TRBD2. The TCR sequence derives from a woman in her 50s with acute COVID-19. The CDR3 coding sequence is TGTGCCAGCAGCAGGAGCGGGATCTACTCCTACGAGCAGTACTTC. It yields the protein CASSRSGIYSYEQYF.